The TCR beta chain under discussion was sequenced for a study of blood T cell repertoires in COVID-19. Study information: Sample material is recorded as cDNA or gDNA derived from T cells, B-cell-depleted T cells, or PBMCs.

Only in-frame clones appear in the TCRdb table, and some are missing; sequencing was by immunoSEQ multiplex PCR. The sample holds around 190,000 clones, about four fifths seen once. The CDR3 is 14 amino acids. Germline values: CDR1 SGHKS, CDR2 YYEKEE (reference sequence). V was clipped by 4 bases and J by 3 bases, with 12 bases between them. Those enrolled, adults aged roughly 18 to 89 years, came from roughly 23 US areas. Researchers sorted participants into cohorts using their self-reported clinical history. Recovery meant two consecutive negative NP/OP PCR tests, professional clearance, or resolved symptoms.

The sample comprised PBMCs or T cells enriched from blood (not recorded which). The clonotype was recovered from a woman in her 30s who had recovered from COVID-19. This rearrangement joins TRBV5-5 to TRBJ2-3; the D gene is possibly TRBD2 (6 bases). CDR3 region: CASSVTGGTDTQYF. CDR3 in DNA: TGTGCCAGCAGCGTAACCGGGGGAACAGATACGCAGTATTTT.